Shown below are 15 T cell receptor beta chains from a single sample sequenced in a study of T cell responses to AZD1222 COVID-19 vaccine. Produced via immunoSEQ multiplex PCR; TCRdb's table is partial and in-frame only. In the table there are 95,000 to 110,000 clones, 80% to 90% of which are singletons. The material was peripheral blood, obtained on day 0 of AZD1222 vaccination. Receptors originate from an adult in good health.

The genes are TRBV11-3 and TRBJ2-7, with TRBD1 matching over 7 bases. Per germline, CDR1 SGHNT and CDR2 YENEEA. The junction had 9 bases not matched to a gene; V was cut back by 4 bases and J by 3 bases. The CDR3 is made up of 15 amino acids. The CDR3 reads CASSWGRGNDYEQYF. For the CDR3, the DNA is TGTGCCAGCAGCTGGGGCAGGGGGAATGACTACGAGCAGTACTTC.

CDR3: CASSLSGQAYGYTF. CDR3 in DNA: TGCGCCAGCAGCTTGTCTGGGCAGGCCTATGGCTACACCTTC. The V gene is TRBV5-1, the J gene TRBJ1-2; D remains unclear. V shed 1 base and J shed 4 bases, with 11 bases lying between them. Per the germline V gene, CDR1 is SGHRS and CDR2 is YFSETQ. The CDR3 is 14 amino acids.

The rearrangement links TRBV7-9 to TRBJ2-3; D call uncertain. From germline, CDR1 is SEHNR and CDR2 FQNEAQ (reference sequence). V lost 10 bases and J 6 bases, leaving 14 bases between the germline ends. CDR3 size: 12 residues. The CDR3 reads CATVPVGDTQYF. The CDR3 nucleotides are TGTGCCACAGTACCTGTAGGGGATACGCAGTATTTT.

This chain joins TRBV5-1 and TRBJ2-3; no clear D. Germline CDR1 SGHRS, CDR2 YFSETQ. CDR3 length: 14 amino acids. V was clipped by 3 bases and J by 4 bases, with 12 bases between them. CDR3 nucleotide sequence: TGCGCCAGCAGCTCCCGGGCTAGTTCAGATACGCAGTATTTT. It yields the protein CASSSRASSDTQYF.

The CDR3 loop is CASSLGSKTQYF. The CDR3 nucleotides are TGTGCCAGCAGCTTGGGCAGTAAGACCCAGTACTTC. The chain employs TRBV5-4 and TRBJ2-5; D remains ambiguous. There are 12 residues in the CDR3. Trimming cost V 0 bases and J 6 bases, with 6 bases left between them. The germline gives CDR1 SGHNT, CDR2 YYREEE (reference sequence).

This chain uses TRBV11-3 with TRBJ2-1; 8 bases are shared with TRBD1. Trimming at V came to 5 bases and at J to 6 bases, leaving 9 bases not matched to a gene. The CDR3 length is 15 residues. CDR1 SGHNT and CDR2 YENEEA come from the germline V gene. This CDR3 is CASSGDRGLSNEQFF. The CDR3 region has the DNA TGTGCCAGCAGCGGAGACAGGGGACTTTCCAATGAGCAGTTCTTC. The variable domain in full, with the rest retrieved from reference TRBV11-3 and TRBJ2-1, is EAGVVQSPRYKIIEKKQPVAFWCNPISGHNTLYWYLQNLGQGPELLIRYENEEAVDDSQLPKDRFSAERLKGVDSTLKIQPAELGDSAVYLCASSGDRGLSNEQFFGPGTRLTVL.

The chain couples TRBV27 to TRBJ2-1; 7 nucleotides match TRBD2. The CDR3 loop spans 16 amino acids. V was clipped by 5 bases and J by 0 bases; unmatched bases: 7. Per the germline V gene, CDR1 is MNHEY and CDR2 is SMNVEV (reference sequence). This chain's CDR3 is CASSTKSGVSYNEQFF. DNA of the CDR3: TGTGCCAGCAGTACCAAGAGCGGGGTCTCCTACAATGAGCAGTTCTTC.

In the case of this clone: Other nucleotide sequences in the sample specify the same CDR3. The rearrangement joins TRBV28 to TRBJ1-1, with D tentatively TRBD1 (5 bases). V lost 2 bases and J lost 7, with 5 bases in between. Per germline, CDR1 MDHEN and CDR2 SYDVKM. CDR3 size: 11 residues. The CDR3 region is CASSLQGEAFF. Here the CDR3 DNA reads TGTGCCAGCAGTTTACAGGGTGAAGCTTTCTTT.

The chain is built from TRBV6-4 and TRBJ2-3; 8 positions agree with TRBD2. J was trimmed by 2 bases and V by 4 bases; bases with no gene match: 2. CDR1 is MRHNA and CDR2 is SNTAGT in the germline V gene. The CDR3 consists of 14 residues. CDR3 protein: CASSVGGDTDTQYF. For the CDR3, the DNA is TGTGCCAGCAGTGTCGGGGGGGACACAGATACGCAGTATTTT.

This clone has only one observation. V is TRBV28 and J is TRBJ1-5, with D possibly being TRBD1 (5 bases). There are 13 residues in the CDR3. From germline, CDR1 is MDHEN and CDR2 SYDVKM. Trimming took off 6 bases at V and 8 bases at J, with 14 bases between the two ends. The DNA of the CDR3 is TGTGCCAGCAGAAGGGGAATTAGCGAGCCCCAGCATTTT. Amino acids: CASRRGISEPQHF.

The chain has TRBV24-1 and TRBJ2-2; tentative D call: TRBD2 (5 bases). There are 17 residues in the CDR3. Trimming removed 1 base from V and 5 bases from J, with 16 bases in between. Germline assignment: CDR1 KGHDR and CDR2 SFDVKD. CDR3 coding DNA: TGTGCCACCAGTGATTTCGAGGGCAGTTACCAGACCGGGGAGCTGTTTTTT. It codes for CATSDFEGSYQTGELFF.

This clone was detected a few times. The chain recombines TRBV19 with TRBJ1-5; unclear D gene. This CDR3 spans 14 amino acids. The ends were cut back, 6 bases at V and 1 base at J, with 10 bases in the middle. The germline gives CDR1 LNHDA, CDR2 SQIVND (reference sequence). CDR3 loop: CASSRSGSNQPQHF. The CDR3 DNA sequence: TGTGCCAGTAGCCGATCAGGAAGCAATCAGCCCCAGCATTTT.

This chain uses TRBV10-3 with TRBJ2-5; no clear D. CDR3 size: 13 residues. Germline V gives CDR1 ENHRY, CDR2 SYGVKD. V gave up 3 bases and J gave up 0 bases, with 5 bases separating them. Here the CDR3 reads CAISEVYQETQYF. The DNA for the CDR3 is TGTGCCATCAGTGAAGTCTACCAAGAGACCCAGTACTTC.

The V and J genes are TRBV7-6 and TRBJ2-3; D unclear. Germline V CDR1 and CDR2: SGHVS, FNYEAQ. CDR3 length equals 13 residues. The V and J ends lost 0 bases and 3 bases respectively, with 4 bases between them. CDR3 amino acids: CASSLALTDTQYF. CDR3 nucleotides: TGTGCCAGCAGCTTAGCTTTGACAGATACGCAGTATTTT.

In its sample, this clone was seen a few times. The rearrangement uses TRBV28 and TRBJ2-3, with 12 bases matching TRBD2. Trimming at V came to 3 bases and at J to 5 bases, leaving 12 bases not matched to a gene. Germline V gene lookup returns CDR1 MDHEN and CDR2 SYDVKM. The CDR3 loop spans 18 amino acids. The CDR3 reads CASSFTPPSSGGVDTQYF. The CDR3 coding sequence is TGTGCCAGCAGTTTTACCCCCCCGTCTAGCGGGGGGGTAGATACGCAGTATTTT.